Listed below are T cell receptor beta chains from one sample, sequenced in a study of T cell responses to AZD1222 COVID-19 vaccine. Sequencing was performed with immunoSEQ multiplex PCR; in TCRdb, only in-frame clones are kept and a portion is missing. The sample lists 150,000 or so clones; 89% were seen once. Specimen: peripheral blood, collected on day 0 of AZD1222 vaccination. The receptors were sampled from an adult in good health. Each CDR3 is given with its conserved first and last residue. Fields, in order: CDR3 protein, CDR3 DNA, D gene, clone size, J gene, V gene. D genes are given only for firm matches. Expanded clones get a size class; other rows say once, few or many, or leave the size out.

cdr3_aa: CASSETGAGSYEQYF
cdr3_nt: TGTGCCAGCAGTGAAACGGGAGCGGGATCCTACGAGCAGTACTTC
d_call: TRBD2
clone_size: few
j_call: TRBJ2-7
v_call: TRBV6-1

cdr3_aa: CASSLRVAGANVLTF
cdr3_nt: TGCGCCAGCAGCTTAAGAGTGGCTGGGGCCAACGTCCTGACTTTC
d_call: NA
clone_size: NA
j_call: TRBJ2-6
v_call: TRBV5-1

cdr3_aa: CASSEGQGLNQPQHF
cdr3_nt: TGTGCCAGCAGTGAAGGACAGGGCCTAAATCAGCCCCAGCATTTT
d_call: TRBD1
clone_size: NA
j_call: TRBJ1-5
v_call: TRBV2

cdr3_aa: CASSLDGILSSYNEQFF
cdr3_nt: TGCGCCAGCAGCTTGGACGGCATCCTGAGCTCCTACAATGAGCAGTTCTTC
d_call: NA
clone_size: NA
j_call: TRBJ2-1
v_call: TRBV5-1

cdr3_aa: CASSEGGSSTNEQFF
cdr3_nt: TGCGCCAGCAGTGAAGGCGGGAGTTCAACCAATGAGCAGTTCTTC
d_call: TRBD2
clone_size: few
j_call: TRBJ2-1
v_call: TRBV10-1

cdr3_aa: CASSLMGRKQNYGYTF
cdr3_nt: TGTGCCAGCAGTTTGATGGGGCGCAAGCAAAACTATGGCTACACCTTC
d_call: NA
clone_size: NA
j_call: TRBJ1-2
v_call: TRBV28

cdr3_aa: CASSGLGLAGTQETQYF
cdr3_nt: TGTGCCAGCAGCGGCCTTGGGCTAGCGGGGACCCAAGAGACCCAGTACTTC
d_call: TRBD2
clone_size: NA
j_call: TRBJ2-5
v_call: TRBV7-9

cdr3_aa: CASGYRWEGHGYTF
cdr3_nt: TGTGCCAGCGGATACCGTTGGGAGGGCCATGGCTACACCTTC
d_call: NA
clone_size: NA
j_call: TRBJ1-2
v_call: TRBV28

cdr3_aa: CASSDSTRGPDTQYF
cdr3_nt: TGTGCCAGCAGTGACTCGACCCGGGGGCCAGATACGCAGTATTTT
d_call: NA
clone_size: NA
j_call: TRBJ2-3
v_call: TRBV6-4

cdr3_aa: CASSQEAGYKSATF
cdr3_nt: TGTGCCAGCAGCCAAGAAGCAGGGTATAAGTCTGCCACCTTC
d_call: NA
clone_size: NA
j_call: TRBJ1-2
v_call: TRBV4-2

cdr3_aa: CASSQVYRGWPQHF
cdr3_nt: TGTGCCAGCAGCCAAGTGTACAGGGGCTGGCCCCAGCATTTT
d_call: TRBD1
clone_size: NA
j_call: TRBJ1-5
v_call: TRBV3-1/TRBV3-2

cdr3_aa: CASSGLRGYEQYF
cdr3_nt: TGTGCCAGCAGTGGGTTAAGGGGCTACGAGCAGTACTTC
d_call: NA
clone_size: few
j_call: TRBJ2-7
v_call: TRBV2

cdr3_aa: CASSEAGAGGYGYTF
cdr3_nt: TGTGCCAGCAGTGAAGCGGGGGCGGGAGGGTATGGCTACACCTTC
d_call: NA
clone_size: NA
j_call: TRBJ1-2
v_call: TRBV6-1

cdr3_aa: CASSPHQRGYTF
cdr3_nt: TGTGCCAGCAGTCCTCACCAACGGGGCTACACCTTC
d_call: NA
clone_size: once
j_call: TRBJ1-2
v_call: TRBV28

cdr3_aa: CASSQVGQGANTQYF
cdr3_nt: TGCGCCAGCAGCCAAGTGGGGCAGGGGGCGAATACGCAGTATTTT
d_call: TRBD1
clone_size: NA
j_call: TRBJ2-3
v_call: TRBV4-1

cdr3_aa: CASSQVSREQYF
cdr3_nt: TGTGCCAGCAGCCAAGTTTCACGCGAGCAGTACTTC
d_call: NA
clone_size: NA
j_call: TRBJ2-7
v_call: TRBV3-1/TRBV3-2

cdr3_aa: CASSEASGGRSEQFF
cdr3_nt: TGTGCCAGCAGTGAAGCTTCGGGAGGAAGGAGTGAGCAGTTCTTC
d_call: TRBD2
clone_size: NA
j_call: TRBJ2-1
v_call: TRBV2

cdr3_aa: CARRVTGGHGYTF
cdr3_nt: TGTGCCAGAAGAGTAACAGGGGGCCATGGCTACACCTTC
d_call: TRBD1
clone_size: NA
j_call: TRBJ1-2
v_call: TRBV11-2

cdr3_aa: CASRDPRGQPQHF
cdr3_nt: TGTGCCAGTAGGGACCCTAGAGGTCAGCCCCAGCATTTT
d_call: NA
clone_size: NA
j_call: TRBJ1-5
v_call: TRBV19

cdr3_aa: CASSIPFTGTGYTF
cdr3_nt: TGTGCCAGTAGTATCCCCTTTACAGGGACCGGCTACACCTTC
d_call: NA
clone_size: NA
j_call: TRBJ1-2
v_call: TRBV19

cdr3_aa: CASSIGAGGLDEQYF
cdr3_nt: TGTGCCAGTAGTATAGGAGCGGGAGGGCTAGACGAGCAGTACTTC
d_call: TRBD2
clone_size: NA
j_call: TRBJ2-7
v_call: TRBV19

cdr3_aa: CASSLNRAPFGTEAFF
cdr3_nt: TGTGCCAGCAGCTTGAACAGGGCCCCTTTTGGCACTGAAGCTTTCTTT
d_call: NA
clone_size: NA
j_call: TRBJ1-1
v_call: TRBV11-2

cdr3_aa: CASSFQVTGELFF
cdr3_nt: TGTGCCAGCAGCTTTCAAGTCACCGGGGAGCTGTTTTTT
d_call: NA
clone_size: NA
j_call: TRBJ2-2
v_call: TRBV7-8

cdr3_aa: CASSPQVLQETQYF
cdr3_nt: TGTGCCAGTAGTCCCCAGGTCTTACAAGAGACCCAGTACTTC
d_call: NA
clone_size: NA
j_call: TRBJ2-5
v_call: TRBV19

cdr3_aa: CAIEQAGGRENEQFF
cdr3_nt: TGTGCCATCGAACAAGCGGGAGGGCGGGAAAATGAGCAGTTCTTC
d_call: TRBD2
clone_size: NA
j_call: TRBJ2-1
v_call: TRBV28